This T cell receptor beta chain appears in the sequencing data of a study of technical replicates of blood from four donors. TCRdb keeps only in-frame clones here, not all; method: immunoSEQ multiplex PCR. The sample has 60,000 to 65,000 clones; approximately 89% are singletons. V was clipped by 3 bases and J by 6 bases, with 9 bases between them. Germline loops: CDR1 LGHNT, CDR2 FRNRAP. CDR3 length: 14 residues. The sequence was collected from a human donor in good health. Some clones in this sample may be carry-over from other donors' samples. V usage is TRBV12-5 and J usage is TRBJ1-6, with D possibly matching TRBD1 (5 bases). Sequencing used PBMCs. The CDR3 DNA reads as TGTGCTAGTGGTTTTAGCGGGGGTAATTCACCCCTCCACTTT. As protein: CASGFSGGNSPLHF.